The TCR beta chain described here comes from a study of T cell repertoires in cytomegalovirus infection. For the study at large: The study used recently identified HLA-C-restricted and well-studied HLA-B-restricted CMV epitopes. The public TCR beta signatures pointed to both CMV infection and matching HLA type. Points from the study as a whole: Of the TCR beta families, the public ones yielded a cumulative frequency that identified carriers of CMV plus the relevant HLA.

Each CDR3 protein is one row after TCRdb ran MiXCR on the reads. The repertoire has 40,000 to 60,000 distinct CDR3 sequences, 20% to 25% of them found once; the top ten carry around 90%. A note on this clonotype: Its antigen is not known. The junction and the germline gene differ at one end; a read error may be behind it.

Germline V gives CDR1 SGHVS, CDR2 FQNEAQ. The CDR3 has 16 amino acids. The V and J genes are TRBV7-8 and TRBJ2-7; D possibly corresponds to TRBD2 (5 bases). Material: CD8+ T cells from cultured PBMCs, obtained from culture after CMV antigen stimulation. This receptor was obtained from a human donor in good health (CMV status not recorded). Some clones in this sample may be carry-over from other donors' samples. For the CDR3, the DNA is TGTGCTAGCAGCCCAGACGGGCCAGGAGGTCCCCACGAGCAGTACTTC. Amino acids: CASSPDGPGGPHEQYF.